This entry lists 11 T cell receptor beta chains sequenced from one sample in a study of long-term antiretroviral therapy in people with HIV. The libraries were made with immunoSEQ v3.0 at survey level. Data came from immunoSEQ multiplex PCR; TCRdb stores just in-frame clones and leaves some out. Seen here are about 24,000 clones, approximately 80% observed once, and the top ten hold about 16%. The material was unsorted PBMCs, obtained around 4.3 years after starting antiretroviral therapy. The receptors stem from a man aged 25-45 years with HIV.

This chain connects TRBV5-1 to TRBJ2-2; tentatively, D is TRBD2 (6 bases). The germline V and J ends were trimmed by 2 bases and 4 bases, with 9 bases remaining between them. The germline CDR1 and CDR2 sequences are SGHRS and YFSETQ. This CDR3 is 14 amino acids long. In nucleotides, the CDR3 is TGCGCCAGCAGCTTTGCGGGGACCACCGGGGAGCTGTTTTTT. It codes for CASSFAGTTGELFF.

The chain has TRBV13 and TRBJ2-2; TRBD2 matches 8 bases. V shed 5 bases and J 6 bases; nucleotides not matched to a gene: 2. Germline assignment: CDR1 PRHDT and CDR2 FYEKMQ (reference sequence). The CDR3 has 13 residues. The CDR3 loop reads CASSTGGPGELFF. The CDR3 region has the DNA TGTGCCAGCAGCACGGGGGGGCCCGGGGAGCTGTTTTTT.

The chain joins TRBV6-6 to TRBJ2-7, with a possible D match to TRBD1 (6 bases). The V and J ends lost 8 bases and 3 bases respectively, with 14 bases between them. From germline, CDR1 is MNHNY and CDR2 SVGAGI (reference sequence). The CDR3 sequence is 13 residues long. The DNA of the CDR3 is TGTGCCAGCGTTCCACAGGGTCTCTACGAGCAGTACTTC. Its translation is CASVPQGLYEQYF.

V is TRBV15 and J is TRBJ1-5, with 8 bases matching TRBD1. V gave up 9 bases and J gave up 6 bases; unmatched junction bases: 10. The CDR3 has 14 amino acids. Germline CDR1 reads LNHNV; CDR2 reads YYDKDF (reference sequence). The CDR3 is CATRDRSLSQPQHF. The CDR3 bases are TGTGCCACTAGGGACAGGAGTTTAAGTCAGCCCCAGCATTTT.

The genes are TRBV29-1 and TRBJ2-5, with D maybe TRBD2 (6 bases). Germline V gene data show CDR1 as SQVTM and CDR2 as ANQGSEA. This CDR3 has 13 residues. Trimming took off 7 bases at V and 5 bases at J, with 17 bases between the two ends. The CDR3 region is CSGSGGGRETQYF. Here the CDR3 DNA reads TGCAGCGGGAGTGGGGGAGGTAGGGAGACCCAGTACTTC.

The chain couples TRBV6-5 to TRBJ1-1; possible D gene TRBD1, 6 bases. The V and J ends lost 5 bases and 6 bases respectively, with 19 bases between them. CDR1 is MNHEY, CDR2 SVGAGI, per germline. There are 15 residues in the CDR3. The CDR3 DNA follows: TGTGCCAGCAGTCGACAGGCGTGGAGCAGCGCTGAAGCTTTCTTT. Translating it yields CASSRQAWSSAEAFF.

The V gene is TRBV6-5, the J gene TRBJ1-2; a possible D gene is TRBD1 (5 bases). CDR1 MNHEY and CDR2 SVGAGI come from the germline V gene. The length of the CDR3 is 13 residues. Trimming took off 0 bases at V and 5 bases at J, with 7 bases between the two ends. In DNA, the CDR3 is TGTGCCAGCAGTTACTCGACAGAGTATGGCTACACCTTC. Protein: CASSYSTEYGYTF.

The chain is built from TRBV11-2 and TRBJ2-4, with D unresolved. V was clipped by 5 bases and J by 5 bases, with 4 bases between them. The CDR3 is made up of 11 amino acids. Germline V lookup: CDR1 SGHAT, CDR2 FQNNGV. The CDR3 protein is CASSEENIQYF. The CDR3 coding sequence is TGTGCCAGCAGCGAGGAAAACATTCAGTACTTC.

This chain uses TRBV15 with TRBJ1-5, with no clear D. V was trimmed by 0 bases and J by 5 bases, leaving 2 bases between them. CDR1 and CDR2 from the germline V gene are LNHNV and YYDKDF (reference sequence). The CDR3 is 12 amino acids. The CDR3 loop reads CATSREYQPQHF. DNA for the CDR3: TGTGCCACCAGCAGAGAATATCAGCCCCAGCATTTT.

The genes are TRBV18 and TRBJ2-1; 11 positions agree with TRBD2. The CDR3 totals 16 residues. In germline, CDR1 is KGHSH, CDR2 LQKENI. J was trimmed by 8 bases and V by 0 bases; bases with no gene match: 6. The DNA for the CDR3 is TGTGCCAGCTCACCACCTACTAGCGGGAGTATCTATGAGCAGTTCTTC. Protein sequence: CASSPPTSGSIYEQFF.

The chain joins TRBV19 to TRBJ2-7; the match to TRBD1 covers 10 bases. From germline, CDR1 is LNHDA and CDR2 SQIVND (reference sequence). J gave up 4 bases and V 6 bases, and 9 bases lay outside the gene matches. This CDR3 is built from 15 residues. CDR3 amino acids: CASSPYPGQGYEQYF. In DNA, the CDR3 is TGTGCCAGTAGCCCTTACCCGGGACAGGGGTACGAGCAGTACTTC.